This T cell receptor (beta chain) stems from a study of blood T cell repertoires in COVID-19. Looking at the study overall: Acute-phase and convalescent COVID-19 samples originated in the United States, Italy and Spain. The cDNA or gDNA used as material had been derived from T cells, B-cell-depleted T cells, or PBMCs.

Trimming cost V 4 bases and J 4 bases, with 17 bases left between them. Germline V gives CDR1 MNHEY, CDR2 SVGEGT. The CDR3 has 16 amino acids. Authors' methods: Amplified reference gene primers provided the basis for estimating nucleated cell counts. Measured with immunoSEQ multiplex PCR; TCRdb has only the in-frame clones, and not every one. The V and J calls and the clone size are those of that table, but D and trimming were determined from the DNA. The profile shows 210,000 or so clones, roughly 80% of them singletons. Sequencing used peripheral blood. The source of this sequence is a man in his forties or fifties who had recovered from COVID-19. The gene calls are TRBV6-2 or TRBV6-3 and TRBJ2-1, with a tentative D call TRBD2 (6 bases). The CDR3 region is CASSSQRLDPYNEQFF. The CDR3 coding sequence is TGTGCCAGCAGTTCCCAGCGACTAGATCCTTACAATGAGCAGTTCTTC.